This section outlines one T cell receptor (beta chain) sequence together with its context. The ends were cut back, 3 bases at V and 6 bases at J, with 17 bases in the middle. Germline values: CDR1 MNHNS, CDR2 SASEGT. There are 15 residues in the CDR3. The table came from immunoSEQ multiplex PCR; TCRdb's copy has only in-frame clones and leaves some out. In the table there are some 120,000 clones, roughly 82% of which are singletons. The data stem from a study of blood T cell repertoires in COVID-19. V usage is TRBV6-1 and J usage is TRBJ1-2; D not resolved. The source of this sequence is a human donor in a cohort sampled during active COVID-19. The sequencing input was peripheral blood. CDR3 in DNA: TGTGCCAGCAGTGAGAGCAACGGGAACTATCATGGCTACACCTTC. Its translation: CASSESNGNYHGYTF.